A selection of T cell receptor beta chains follows, all from one sample in a study of T cell repertoires in cytomegalovirus infection. Each CDR3 protein is one row after TCRdb ran MiXCR on the reads. The sample lists some 220,000 distinct CDR3 sequences, about 12% occurring once. Input material: PBMCs. The receptors stem from a human donor in good health (CMV status not recorded). Some clones in this sample may be carry-over from other donors' samples. Each CDR3 is given with its conserved first and last residue. The order of the fields is V gene, CDR3 length, D gene, clone size, J gene, CDR3 DNA, CDR3 protein. D genes are given only for firm matches. Some rows mark clone size as missing; the rest say once, few, many or name a class of expanded clone.

TRBV6-1,15,TRBD2,many,TRBJ2-3,TGTGCCAGCAGACCCGGACTAGCGGGAGGAGATACGCAGTATTTT,CASRPGLAGGDTQYF
TRBV12-3/TRBV12-4,15,NA,many,TRBJ2-1,TGTGCCAGCAGTTTCGGCGGGGGCCTCTACAATGAGCAGTTCTTC,CASSFGGGLYNEQFF
TRBV12-3/TRBV12-4,13,NA,many,TRBJ2-7,TGTGCCAGCAGTTTGTCAGGCCCCGACGAGCAGTACTTC,CASSLSGPDEQYF
TRBV14,16,NA,NA,TRBJ2-4,TGTGCCAGCAGCAAACGGACAGAACTAGCCAAAAACATTCAGTACTTC,CASSKRTELAKNIQYF
TRBV7-2,14,TRBD2,many,TRBJ2-3,TGTGCCAGCAGCTCGCGGGGGGCCACAGATACGCAGTATTTT,CASSSRGATDTQYF
TRBV29-1,16,NA,few,TRBJ2-1,TGCAGCGTTGAAGGAGGGGAGAGGGGATCCTACAATGAGCAGTTCTTC,CSVEGGERGSYNEQFF
TRBV9,14,NA,many,TRBJ2-7,TGTGCCAGCAGCGTAGGGGCAGGGGCCTACGAGCAGTACTTC,CASSVGAGAYEQYF
TRBV4-3,14,TRBD1,many,TRBJ2-7,TGCGCCAGCAGCCAAGAGACAGGGCGATACGAGCAGTACTTC,CASSQETGRYEQYF
TRBV4-1,13,TRBD1,NA,TRBJ1-2,TGCGCCAGCAGCCACGACAGGGAGACTGACTACACCTTC,CASSHDRETDYTF
TRBV28,13,NA,NA,TRBJ2-2,TGTGCCAGCACCCGGAGCATAATGGGGGAGCTGTTTTTT,CASTRSIMGELFF
TRBV20-1,16,TRBD1,many,TRBJ2-1,TGCAGTGCTAGAGATGTGGGAGACAGGGGGCGCGATGAGCAGTTCTTC,CSARDVGDRGRDEQFF
TRBV2,15,TRBD2,many,TRBJ2-2,TGTGCCAGCAGTGAAACGGGAGGACACACCGGGGAGCTGTTTTTT,CASSETGGHTGELFF
TRBV19,17,TRBD1,NA,TRBJ2-6,TGTGCCAGTAGTATTGGGGACAGGGGGCGAGGGGCCAACGTCCTGACTTTC,CASSIGDRGRGANVLTF
TRBV12-3/TRBV12-4,15,TRBD2,many,TRBJ2-1,TGTGCCAGCAGTTACCAAAGCGGGAGGGCCGGTGAGCAGTTCTTC,CASSYQSGRAGEQFF
TRBV7-3,14,TRBD2,few,TRBJ2-7,TGTGCCAGCAGCCCGGCGGGGGGCTGGAGCGAGCAGTACTTC,CASSPAGGWSEQYF
TRBV7-8,13,NA,many,TRBJ1-4,TGTGCCAGCACGGGAGTCTTTGATGAAAAACTGTTTTTT,CASTGVFDEKLFF
TRBV7-8,12,NA,few,TRBJ2-1,TGTGCCACCCGGGACCAACCGGCGGAGCAGTTCTTC,CATRDQPAEQFF
TRBV7-2,15,NA,many,TRBJ1-5,TGTGCCAGCAGCGGGGGTGGGGGAGGCAATCAGCCCCAGCATTTT,CASSGGGGGNQPQHF
TRBV19,13,NA,many,TRBJ2-4,TGTGCCAGTAGTATCCTAGGTACTGACATTCAGTACTTC,CASSILGTDIQYF
TRBV5-6,15,NA,many,TRBJ1-2,TGTGCCAGCAGCCCCGGTGGCCAGGGCCTCTATGGCTACACCTTC,CASSPGGQGLYGYTF
TRBV6-2/TRBV6-3,15,TRBD1,NA,TRBJ2-2,TGTGCCAACAGTTACGACACCAGGGGGACCGGGGAGCTGTTTTTT,CANSYDTRGTGELFF
TRBV7-8,13,NA,NA,TRBJ2-7,TGTGCCAGCAGCCGACAGGTTACCTACGAGCAGTACTTC,CASSRQVTYEQYF
TRBV7-2,14,NA,many,TRBJ2-7,TGTGCCAGCAAAATGAACCGGGGGGCCGACGAGCAGTACTTC,CASKMNRGADEQYF
TRBV7-2,15,NA,few,TRBJ2-1,TGTGCCAGCAGCTCGAGTCGGGGGAACTACAATGAGCAGTTCTTC,CASSSSRGNYNEQFF
TRBV28,16,TRBD2,few,TRBJ2-2,TGTGCCAGCAGGCTAGCGGGAGGGCCGAAAGCCCGGGAGCTGTTTTTT,CASRLAGGPKARELFF
TRBV28,12,TRBD1,NA,TRBJ2-5,TGTGCCACCGGGACAGCACAAGAGACCCAGTACTTC,CATGTAQETQYF
TRBV7-2,16,TRBD2,many,TRBJ2-1,TGTGCCAGCAGCTTAGCGAGCGGGAGGGCCCTCGGTGAGCAGTTCTTC,CASSLASGRALGEQFF
TRBV5-1,19,TRBD2,once,TRBJ2-1,TGCGCCAGCAGCTTGGTGGGTAGCGGGGACCTGAGCTCCTACAATGAGCAGTTCTTC,CASSLVGSGDLSSYNEQFF
TRBV6-5,15,NA,many,TRBJ2-7,TGTGCCAGCAGTCTCCACCCAGGAACCATCTACGAGCAGTACTTC,CASSLHPGTIYEQYF
TRBV19,14,NA,many,TRBJ1-2,TGTGCCAGTAAAGCGGGGCCTTACACCTATGGCTACACCTTC,CASKAGPYTYGYTF
TRBV28,15,NA,NA,TRBJ1-5,TGTGCCAGCAGCTCGGACAGTTATAGCAATCAGCCCCAGCATTTT,CASSSDSYSNQPQHF
TRBV5-1,16,TRBD2,NA,TRBJ2-3,TGCGCCAGCAGCTTGGGGGTAGCGGGAGAAGCAGATACGCAGTATTTT,CASSLGVAGEADTQYF
TRBV7-2,14,NA,NA,TRBJ2-5,TGTGCCAGCAGCTTAGATCCAGGGTTAGAGACCCAGTACTTC,CASSLDPGLETQYF
TRBV14,16,NA,few,TRBJ1-1,TGTGCCAGCAGCCAAGTTACTGTCGGTAGGGGCACTGAAGCTTTCTTT,CASSQVTVGRGTEAFF
TRBV28,12,NA,many,TRBJ1-5,TGTGCCAGCAGAGAGGGGGATCAGCCCCAGCATTTT,CASREGDQPQHF
TRBV5-1,17,TRBD2,NA,TRBJ2-2,TGCGCCAGCAGCTTGGTTAGCGGGGGGACGAACACCGGGGAGCTGTTTTTT,CASSLVSGGTNTGELFF
TRBV7-9,13,NA,many,TRBJ2-5,TGTGCCAGCAGCTTATCAGGCGGAGAGACCCAGTACTTC,CASSLSGGETQYF
TRBV3-1,15,NA,many,TRBJ1-5,TGTGCCAGCAGCCAAGACAGGGCATCAGATCAGCCCCAGCATTTT,CASSQDRASDQPQHF
TRBV7-8,12,NA,many,TRBJ2-3,TGTGCCAGCAGCCCAGGAGGGGATACGCAGTATTTT,CASSPGGDTQYF
TRBV7-8,12,NA,NA,TRBJ1-2,TGTGCCAGCAGCCCGGGGGCCCTCCACCCAGCCTTC,CASSPGALHPAF
TRBV28,15,NA,few,TRBJ2-1,TGTGCCAGCAGTCTAAGTGGTAGCGGCTACAATGAGCAGTTCTTC,CASSLSGSGYNEQFF
TRBV12-3/TRBV12-4,16,NA,many,TRBJ2-6,TGTGCCAGCAGTCCGAATCTTTCCTCTGGGGCCAACGTCCTGACTTTC,CASSPNLSSGANVLTF
TRBV29-1,13,TRBD1,NA,TRBJ1-5,TGCAGCGTCGGACAGGGGGTACATCAGCCCCAGCATTTT,CSVGQGVHQPQHF
TRBV5-6,14,NA,NA,TRBJ2-3,TGTGCCAGCAGCTTATTACTGCGCACAGATACGCAGTATTTT,CASSLLLRTDTQYF
TRBV6-2/TRBV6-3,15,NA,many,TRBJ1-5,TGTGCCAGCAGGCAGTCGGCTGTAGCAAATCAGCCCCAGCATTTT,CASRQSAVANQPQHF
TRBV5-1,14,NA,few,TRBJ2-2,TGCGCCAGCAGCGGGCAGGCGAACACCGGGGAGCTGTTTTTT,CASSGQANTGELFF